The subject of this entry is one T cell receptor (beta chain). Its matching antigen is unknown. A much more abundant neighbour one base away suggests this may be a read error. TCRdb analysed the reads with MiXCR anew, one entry per CDR3 protein. The profile shows 650,000 to 850,000 distinct CDR3 sequences, almost 30% of them singletons. The CDR3 contains 12 residues. Germline V gene data show CDR1 as LGHNT and CDR2 as FRNRAP. This sample stems from a study of T cell repertoires in cytomegalovirus infection. Study information: Public TCR beta signatures provided an indication of both CMV infection and a matching HLA type. Study-level points and caveats: HLA-C-restricted CMV-specific TCR beta clonotypes were dominant in the ex vivo response. Accumulated public TCR beta family frequency recognized individuals carrying CMV together with the relevant HLA.

This specimen consisted of cultured CD8+ T cells from PBMCs, obtained from culture after CMV antigen stimulation. The genes are TRBV12-5 and TRBJ2-2, with TRBD2 as a possible D gene (5 bases). The receptor comes from a human donor in good health (CMV status not recorded). Some clones in this sample may be carry-over from other donors' samples. The DNA of the CDR3 is TGTGCTAGTGCCGTGAACACCGGGGTGCTGTTTTTT. It yields the protein CASAVNTGVLFF.